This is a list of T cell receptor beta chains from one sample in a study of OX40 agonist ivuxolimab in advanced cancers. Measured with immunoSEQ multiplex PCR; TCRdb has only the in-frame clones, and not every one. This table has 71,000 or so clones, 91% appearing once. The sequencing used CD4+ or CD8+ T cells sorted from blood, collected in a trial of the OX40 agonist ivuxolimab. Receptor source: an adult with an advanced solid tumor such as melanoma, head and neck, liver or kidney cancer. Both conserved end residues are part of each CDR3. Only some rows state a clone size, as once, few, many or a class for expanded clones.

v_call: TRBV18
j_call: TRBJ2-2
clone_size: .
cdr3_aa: CASSRTGAMNTGELFF

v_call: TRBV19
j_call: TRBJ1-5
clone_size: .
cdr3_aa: CASSATGGGQPQHF

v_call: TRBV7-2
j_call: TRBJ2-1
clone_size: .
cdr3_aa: CASSSALAFQQFF

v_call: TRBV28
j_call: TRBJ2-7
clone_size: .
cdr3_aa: CASRQGSYEQYF

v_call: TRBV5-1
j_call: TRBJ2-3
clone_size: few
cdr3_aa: CASSWDSTDTQYF

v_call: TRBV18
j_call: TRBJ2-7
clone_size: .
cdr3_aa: CASSLGQGSDEQYF

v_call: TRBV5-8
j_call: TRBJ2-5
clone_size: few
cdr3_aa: CASSSHGQFQETQYF

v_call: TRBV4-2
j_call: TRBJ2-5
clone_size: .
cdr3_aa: CASSRTSGGRTGETQYF

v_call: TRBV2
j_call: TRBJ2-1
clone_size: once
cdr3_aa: CASSLPGTVEFF

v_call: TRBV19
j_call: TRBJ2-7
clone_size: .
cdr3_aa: CASSDRRDSYEQYF

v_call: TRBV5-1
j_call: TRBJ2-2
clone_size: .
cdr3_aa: CASSSAVGTGNTGELFF

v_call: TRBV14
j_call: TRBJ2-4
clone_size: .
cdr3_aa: CASSRGDRAKNIQYF

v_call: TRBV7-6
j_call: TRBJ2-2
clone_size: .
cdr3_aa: CASSLPLQPRAGELFF

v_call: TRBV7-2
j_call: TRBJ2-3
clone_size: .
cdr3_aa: CASSSRLSYTDTQYF

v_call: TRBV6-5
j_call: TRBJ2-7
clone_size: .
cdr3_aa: CASSYSGRQRLYF

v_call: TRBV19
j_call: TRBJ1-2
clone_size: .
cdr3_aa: CASRSRDNYGYTF

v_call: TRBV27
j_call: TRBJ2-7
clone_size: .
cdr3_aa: CASSSRGVVSYEQYF

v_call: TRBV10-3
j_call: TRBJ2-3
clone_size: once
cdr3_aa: CATGGTDTQYF

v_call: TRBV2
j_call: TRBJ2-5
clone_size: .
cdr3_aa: CTGAQGLGETQYF

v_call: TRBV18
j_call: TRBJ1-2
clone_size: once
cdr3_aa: CASSPAGGGQANYGYTF

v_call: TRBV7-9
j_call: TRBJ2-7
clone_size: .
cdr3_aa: CASRSGTLTEQYF

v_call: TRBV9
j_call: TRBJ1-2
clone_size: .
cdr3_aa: CASSVGLLGYTF

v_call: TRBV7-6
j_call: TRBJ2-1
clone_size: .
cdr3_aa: CASSLYSSGRGYNEQFF

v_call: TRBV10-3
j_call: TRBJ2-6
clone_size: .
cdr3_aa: CAISDSSGANVLTF

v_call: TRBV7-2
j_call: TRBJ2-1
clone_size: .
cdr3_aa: CASSFGWSVGQFF

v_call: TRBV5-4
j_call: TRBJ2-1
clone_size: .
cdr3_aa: CASSLTQKNEQFF

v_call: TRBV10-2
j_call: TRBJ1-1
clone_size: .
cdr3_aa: CACSDAGGLNTEAFF

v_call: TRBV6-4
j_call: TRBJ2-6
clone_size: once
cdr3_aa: CASSATSGGLSGANVLTF

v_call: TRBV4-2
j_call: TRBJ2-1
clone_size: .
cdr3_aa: CASSNPFRADSYNEQFF

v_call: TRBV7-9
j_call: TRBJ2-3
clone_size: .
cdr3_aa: CASSPWTSTGGTDTQYF

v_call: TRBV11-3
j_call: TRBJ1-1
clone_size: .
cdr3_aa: CASNQGDTEAFF

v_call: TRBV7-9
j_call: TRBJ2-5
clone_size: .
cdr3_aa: CASSLGGEETQYF

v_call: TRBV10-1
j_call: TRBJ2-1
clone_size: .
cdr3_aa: CASSSGSVYNEQFF

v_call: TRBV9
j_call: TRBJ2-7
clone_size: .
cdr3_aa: CASSVGDRIPYEQYF

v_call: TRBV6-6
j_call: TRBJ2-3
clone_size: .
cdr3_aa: CASSYSRPKLTDTQYF

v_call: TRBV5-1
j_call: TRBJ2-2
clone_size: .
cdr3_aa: CASSLNVGGNTGELFF

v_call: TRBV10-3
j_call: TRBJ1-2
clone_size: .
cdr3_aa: CAISSGTANYGYTF

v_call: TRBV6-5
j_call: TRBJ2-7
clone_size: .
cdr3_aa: CASSYSPSTGVGEQYF

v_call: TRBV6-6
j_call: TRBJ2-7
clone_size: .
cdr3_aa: CASRAVRGEQYF

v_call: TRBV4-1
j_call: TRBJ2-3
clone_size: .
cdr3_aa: CASSQEKGRGASDTQYF

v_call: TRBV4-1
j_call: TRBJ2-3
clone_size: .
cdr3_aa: CASSQGVGAAFNTQYF

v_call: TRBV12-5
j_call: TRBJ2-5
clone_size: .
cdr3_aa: CASQGAGETQYF

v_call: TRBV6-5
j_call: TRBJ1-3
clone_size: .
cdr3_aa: CASSPRTGSGNTIYF

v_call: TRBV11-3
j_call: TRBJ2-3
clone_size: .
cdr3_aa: CASSPRRPPMPQYF

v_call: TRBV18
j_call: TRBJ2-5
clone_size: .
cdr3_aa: CASSVLAGKQETQYF

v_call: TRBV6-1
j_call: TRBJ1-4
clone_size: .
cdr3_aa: CASRLRGTNEKLFF

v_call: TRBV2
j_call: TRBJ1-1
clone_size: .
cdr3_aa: CASMRRDTNTEAFF

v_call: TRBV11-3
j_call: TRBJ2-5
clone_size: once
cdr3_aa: CASRPGLAGLAQETQYF

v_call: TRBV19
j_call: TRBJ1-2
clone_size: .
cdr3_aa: CASSRDGTNYGYTF

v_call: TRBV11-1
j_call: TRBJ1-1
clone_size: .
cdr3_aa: CASSFTGSTEAFF

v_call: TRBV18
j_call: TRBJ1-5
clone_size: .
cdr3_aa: CASSSEVAGGPQHF

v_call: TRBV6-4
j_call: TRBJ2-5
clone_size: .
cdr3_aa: CANYISGNSLLSETQYF

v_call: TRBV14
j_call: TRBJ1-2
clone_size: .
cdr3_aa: CASSQQGNYGYTF